These 28 T cell receptor beta chains were all obtained from the same sample, sequenced in a study of T cell clones after liver transplantation. Sequenced by immunoSEQ multiplex PCR; TCRdb stores in-frame clones only, minus some. The sample includes roughly 100,000 clones, 82% of them seen just once. Source: CD4+ T cells from blood, taken before liver transplant. These receptors originate from a human donor who received a liver transplant.

The genes are TRBV19 and TRBJ1-5; D is possibly TRBD1 (6 bases). The CDR3 extends over 14 amino acids. V was cut by 5 bases and J by 7 bases, with 15 bases left in between. In germline, CDR1 is LNHDA, CDR2 SQIVND (reference sequence). The CDR3 reads CASSLEGGDQPQHF. The CDR3 bases are TGTGCCAGTAGTTTGGAGGGGGGGGACCAGCCCCAGCATTTT. Combining the CDR3 with reference TRBV19 and TRBJ1-5 gives the whole variable domain DGGITQSPKYLFRKEGQNVTLSCEQNLNHDAMYWYRQDPGQGLRLIYYSQIVNDFQKGDIAEGYSVSREKKESFPLTVTSAQKNPTAFYLCASSLEGGDQPQHFGDGTRLSIL.

The gene calls are TRBV19 and TRBJ1-5; D uncertain. The CDR3 spans 15 residues. The germline V gene encodes CDR1 LNHDA and CDR2 SQIVND (reference sequence). Trimming took off 3 bases at V and 2 bases at J, with 11 bases between the two ends. The CDR3 loop reads CASSIRPKGNQPQHF. CDR3 bases: TGTGCCAGTAGTATTCGTCCTAAGGGCAATCAGCCCCAGCATTTT. The entire variable domain, with the rest obtained from reference TRBV19 and TRBJ1-5, is as follows: DGGITQSPKYLFRKEGQNVTLSCEQNLNHDAMYWYRQDPGQGLRLIYYSQIVNDFQKGDIAEGYSVSREKKESFPLTVTSAQKNPTAFYLCASSIRPKGNQPQHFGDGTRLSIL.

This chain uses TRBV25-1 with TRBJ2-1; 7 nucleotides line up with TRBD2. Germline V gives CDR1 MGHDK, CDR2 SYGVNS. With V trimmed by 7 bases and J by 0 bases, 6 bases remained unmatched. The CDR3 has 15 residues. The CDR3: CASMGPGGSYNEQFF. CDR3 coding DNA: TGTGCCAGCATGGGCCCGGGGGGCTCCTACAATGAGCAGTTCTTC.

The chain combines TRBV6-1 with TRBJ1-5; possible D gene TRBD1, 5 bases. The CDR3 loop spans 14 amino acids. CDR1 and CDR2 (germline): MNHNS, SASEGT. V was cut by 7 bases and J by 5 bases, with 15 bases left in between. The CDR3 DNA reads TGTGCCAGCATGAGGGCGATGGGGGATCAGCCCCAGCATTTT. Its protein is CASMRAMGDQPQHF.

A single count supports this clone. The V call is TRBV5-6, the J call TRBJ2-3, with 7 positions matching TRBD1. CDR1 SGHDT and CDR2 YYEEEE come from the germline V gene. The CDR3 is 15 residues long. V lost 4 bases and J lost 4; bases outside the gene matches: 9. Here the CDR3 reads CASSRQGFRPDTQYF. CDR3 coding DNA: TGTGCCAGCAGCCGACAGGGTTTCCGTCCAGATACGCAGTATTTT.

V is TRBV27 and J is TRBJ2-7; TRBD2 aligns across 8 bases. Germline V lookup: CDR1 MNHEY, CDR2 SMNVEV (reference sequence). V shed 5 bases and J 4 bases; nucleotides not matched to a gene: 25. The CDR3 is 20 amino acids. CDR3 nucleotide sequence: TGTGCCAGCAGTCCGGGGGTAGCGGGAACAGAAAACCTTGGCGGGTACGAGCAGTACTTC. It is translated as CASSPGVAGTENLGGYEQYF.

The chain uses TRBV29-1 and TRBJ1-3; 7 nucleotides line up with TRBD1. Germline trimming cut 5 bases from V and 2 bases from J; bases unmatched to any gene: 3. Germline V gives CDR1 SQVTM, CDR2 ANQGSEA. This CDR3 has 13 amino acids. CDR3 DNA: TGCAGCGTTCGACAGGGCGCTGGAAACACCATATATTTT. This gives the protein CSVRQGAGNTIYF.

The sample holds a few counts of this clone. The rearrangement joins TRBV6-5 to TRBJ1-2; weak D call: TRBD1 (5 bases). Germline values: CDR1 MNHEY, CDR2 SVGAGI. The V end lost 2 bases, the J end lost 8 bases, and 12 bases lay between the germline ends. CDR3 length: 13 residues. CDR3 in amino acids: CASSYAAGRGYTF. CDR3 coding DNA: TGTGCCAGCAGTTACGCAGCAGGGCGGGGCTACACCTTC.

The gene calls are TRBV7-9 and TRBJ1-4, with 8 bases lining up with TRBD1. The CDR3 is made up of 17 amino acids. V lost 5 bases, J lost 7 bases, and 15 bases stayed unmatched. Germline CDR1 reads SEHNR; CDR2 reads FQNEAQ (reference sequence). The CDR3 region has the DNA TGTGCCAGCAGCCACCAGGGGGCTCTGGATCGGTTTGAAAAACTGTTTTTT. Translating gives CASSHQGALDRFEKLFF. The full variable domain, rest sourced from reference TRBV7-9 and TRBJ1-4, is DTGVSQNPRHKITKRGQNVTFRCDPISEHNRLYWYRQTLGQGPEFLTYFQNEAQLEKSRLLSDRFSAERPKGSFSTLEIQRTEQGDSAMYLCASSHQGALDRFEKLFFGSGTQLSVL.

This clone was counted a few times. V gene TRBV19 combines with J gene TRBJ2-7, with 7 bases aligning to TRBD1. J was trimmed by 0 bases and V by 6 bases; bases with no gene match: 2. This CDR3 is built from 13 residues. The V gene's germline CDR1 is LNHDA and CDR2 SQIVND (reference sequence). Written as DNA, the CDR3 is TGTGCCAGTAGACGGACAGGCTCCTACGAGCAGTACTTC. Residues: CASRRTGSYEQYF.

This clone was counted only a few times. The chain carries TRBV7-6 and TRBJ1-6; TRBD1 agrees at 11 bases. CDR3 length equals 15 residues. Germline V lookup: CDR1 SGHVS, CDR2 FNYEAQ. V trimming: 5 bases; J trimming: 9 bases; junction bases outside the gene matches: 6. The CDR3 DNA sequence: TGTGCCAGCAGCGGCCCCGGGACAGGGGGTTCACCCCTCCACTTT. This encodes CASSGPGTGGSPLHF.

V gene TRBV18 combines with J gene TRBJ1-1; D remains ambiguous. This CDR3 spans 12 amino acids. Germline V gene lookup returns CDR1 KGHSH and CDR2 LQKENI. The V gene lost 3 bases and the J gene lost 3 bases, with 5 bases spanning the gap. CDR3 in amino acids: CASSPWDTEAFF. The CDR3 DNA reads TGTGCCAGCTCACCGTGGGACACTGAAGCTTTCTTT. The full variable domain, completed using reference TRBV18 and TRBJ1-1, is NAGVMQNPRHLVRRRGQEARLRCSPMKGHSHVYWYRQLPEEGLKFMVYLQKENIIDESGMPKERFSAEFPKEGPSILRIQQVVRGDSAAYFCASSPWDTEAFFGQGTRLTVV.

J is TRBJ1-5 and V is TRBV10-3, with D perhaps TRBD1 (5 bases). This CDR3 has 18 amino acids. The V end was cut by 2 bases, the J end by 0 bases, with 17 bases between. The germline V gene has CDR1 ENHRY and CDR2 SYGVKD. CDR3 coding DNA: TGTGCCATCAGTGAGAGGGGTGCGGGGTCGAGTAGCAATCAGCCCCAGCATTTT. This encodes CAISERGAGSSSNQPQHF.

This clone has only one observation. This sequence joins TRBV9 and TRBJ2-5, with D tentatively TRBD2 (6 bases). V was shortened by 4 bases and J by 3 bases, with 16 bases between the two germline ends. Germline V gene sequence: CDR1 SGDLS, CDR2 YYNGEE. CDR3 length: 15 amino acids. CDR3 residues: CASSSFKGRKETQYF. For the CDR3, the DNA is TGTGCCAGCAGCTCTTTTAAGGGGAGGAAAGAGACCCAGTACTTC. Looking up the rest from reference TRBV9 and TRBJ2-5 gives the full variable domain: DSGVTQTPKHLITATGQRVTLRCSPRSGDLSVYWYQQSLDQGLQFLIQYYNGEERAKGNILERFSAQQFPDLHSELNLSSLELGDSALYFCASSSFKGRKETQYFGPGTRLLVL.

J is TRBJ2-1 and V is TRBV10-1, with 11 bases aligning to TRBD2. The CDR3 consists of 13 residues. The junction had 0 bases not matched to a gene; V was cut back by 4 bases and J by 7 bases. Germline CDR1 WNHNN, CDR2 SYGVQD (reference sequence). The DNA for the CDR3 is TGCGCCAGCAGTGTAGCGGGAGGGAATGAGCAGTTCTTC. This sequence encodes CASSVAGGNEQFF.

V gene TRBV9 combines with J gene TRBJ2-1; perhaps TRBD1 as D (6 bases). Germline assignment: CDR1 SGDLS and CDR2 YYNGEE. The CDR3 extends over 14 amino acids. Trimming took 3 bases from V and 5 from J, leaving 12 bases between them. In nucleotides, the CDR3 is TGTGCCAGCAGCGCAAGGACAGTCCACAATGAGCAGTTCTTC. As protein: CASSARTVHNEQFF.

This clone was observed once. The V gene is TRBV14, the J gene TRBJ1-2, with D tentatively TRBD1 (6 bases). V was shortened by 3 bases and J by 5 bases, with 19 bases between the two germline ends. The CDR3 loop spans 16 amino acids. Germline CDR1 SGHDN, CDR2 FVKESK. CDR3 protein: CASSQPGLGGKYGYTF. CDR3 coding DNA: TGTGCCAGCAGCCAGCCGGGCCTCGGGGGCAAATATGGCTACACCTTC.

The chain joins TRBV10-1 to TRBJ2-4, with D perhaps matching TRBD1 or TRBD2 (6 bases each). CDR3 length: 18 residues. Trimming left V 0 bases short and J 9 bases short, with 24 bases between. The germline gives CDR1 WNHNN, CDR2 SYGVQD (reference sequence). The CDR3 loop is CASSESLVGWGALSIQYF. As DNA, the CDR3 is TGCGCCAGCAGTGAGTCGTTGGTTGGATGGGGGGCCTTGAGCATTCAGTACTTC.

At least ten counts were recorded for this clone. Within the sample, other DNA sequences also encode this same CDR3. J is TRBJ2-7 and V is TRBV29-1; 10 bases map to TRBD1. The CDR3 is 12 residues long. Germline loops: CDR1 SQVTM, CDR2 ANQGSEA. The V and J ends lost 7 bases and 3 bases, in that order; junction bases with no gene match: 3. In nucleotides, the CDR3 is TGCAGCGCCCGGGACAGGGGCTACGAGCAGTACTTC. The encoded protein is CSARDRGYEQYF.

The genes are TRBV10-3 and TRBJ2-5; perhaps TRBD1 as D (6 bases). This CDR3 is 15 amino acids long. Germline CDR1 ENHRY, CDR2 SYGVKD. Trimming took off 4 bases at V and 1 base at J, with 13 bases between the two ends. CDR3 sequence reads: CAISVSDSPQETQYF. The CDR3 DNA sequence: TGTGCCATCAGTGTTTCGGACAGCCCCCAAGAGACCCAGTACTTC.

The chain combines TRBV5-6 with TRBJ1-2; no reliable D call. CDR3 length equals 14 residues. From germline, CDR1 is SGHDT and CDR2 YYEEEE. Trimming pared 0 bases from V and 3 bases from J, leaving 9 bases between. The CDR3 nucleotides read TGTGCCAGCAGCTTGGGTGGTACTGACTATGGCTACACCTTC. Its protein is CASSLGGTDYGYTF.

This clone was seen only a few times. The V call is TRBV7-2, the J call TRBJ2-7; no reliable D call. The ends were cut back, 5 bases at V and 6 bases at J, with 17 bases in the middle. CDR1 SGHTA and CDR2 FQGNSA come from the germline V gene. CDR3 length: 14 amino acids. The CDR3 region is CASSRLNPTVEQYF. For the CDR3, the DNA is TGTGCCAGCAGCAGACTTAACCCCACCGTCGAGCAGTACTTC.

This chain joins TRBV29-1 and TRBJ2-3, with unresolved D. Trimming shortened V by 7 bases and J by 2 bases, and 13 bases separated the two germline ends. This CDR3 spans 13 amino acids. Looked up from germline, CDR1 is SQVTM and CDR2 is ANQGSEA. DNA for the CDR3: TGCAGCGGGCGTCGGAGTTCCACAGATACGCAGTATTTT. This codes for CSGRRSSTDTQYF.

The chain links TRBV5-4 to TRBJ1-1, with D uncertain. In germline, CDR1 is SGHNT, CDR2 YYREEE (reference sequence). The CDR3 is 14 amino acids. V was clipped by 2 bases and J by 1 base, with 9 bases between them. DNA for the CDR3: TGTGCCAGCAGCTTTTCCGGGTGGAACACTGAAGCTTTCTTT. Its translation is CASSFSGWNTEAFF. The whole variable domain, remainder taken from reference TRBV5-4 and TRBJ1-1, is ETGVTQSPTHLIKTRGQQVTLRCSSQSGHNTVSWYQQALGQGPQFIFQYYREEENGRGNFPPRFSGLQFPNYSSELNVNALELDDSALYLCASSFSGWNTEAFFGQGTRLTVV.

V is TRBV11-3 and J is TRBJ2-1, with 7 bases matching TRBD2. Germline V CDR1 and CDR2: SGHNT, YENEEA. V was clipped by 5 bases and J by 2 bases; unmatched bases: 6. The CDR3 is 15 amino acids. CDR3 DNA: TGTGCCAGCAGCCAAGGGCGGGGGACCTACAATGAGCAGTTCTTC. Translating gives CASSQGRGTYNEQFF.

CDR3 in amino acids: CASSFRAGGPTDTQYF. CDR3 DNA: TGTGCCAGCAGCTTCAGGGCGGGGGGGCCCACAGATACGCAGTATTTT. The chain recombines TRBV7-8 with TRBJ2-3; 9 nucleotides align to TRBD2. This CDR3 has 16 residues. Losses at the gene ends were 3 bases for V and 2 bases for J; bases not matched to a gene: 6. The germline V gene encodes CDR1 SGHVS and CDR2 FQNEAQ.

The J gene is TRBJ2-7, the V gene TRBV7-2; 9 nucleotides align to TRBD1. Germline loops: CDR1 SGHTA, CDR2 FQGNSA. This CDR3 comprises 14 residues. The V segment lost 5 bases and the J segment 1 base; nucleotides outside the gene matches: 3. The chain's CDR3 is CASSRGTGSYEQYF. In DNA, the CDR3 is TGTGCCAGCAGCCGGGGGACAGGGTCCTACGAGCAGTACTTC.

The chain carries TRBV5-8 and TRBJ2-5, with D perhaps assigned TRBD1 or TRBD2 (6 bases each). The CDR3 has 15 residues. Per the germline V gene, CDR1 is SGHTS and CDR2 is YDEGEE. V was shortened by 4 bases and J by 5 bases, with 18 bases between the two germline ends. In DNA, the CDR3 is TGTGCCAGCAGCATGAATGTGGGGGGCAGGGAGACCCAGTACTTC. Its translation is CASSMNVGGRETQYF.